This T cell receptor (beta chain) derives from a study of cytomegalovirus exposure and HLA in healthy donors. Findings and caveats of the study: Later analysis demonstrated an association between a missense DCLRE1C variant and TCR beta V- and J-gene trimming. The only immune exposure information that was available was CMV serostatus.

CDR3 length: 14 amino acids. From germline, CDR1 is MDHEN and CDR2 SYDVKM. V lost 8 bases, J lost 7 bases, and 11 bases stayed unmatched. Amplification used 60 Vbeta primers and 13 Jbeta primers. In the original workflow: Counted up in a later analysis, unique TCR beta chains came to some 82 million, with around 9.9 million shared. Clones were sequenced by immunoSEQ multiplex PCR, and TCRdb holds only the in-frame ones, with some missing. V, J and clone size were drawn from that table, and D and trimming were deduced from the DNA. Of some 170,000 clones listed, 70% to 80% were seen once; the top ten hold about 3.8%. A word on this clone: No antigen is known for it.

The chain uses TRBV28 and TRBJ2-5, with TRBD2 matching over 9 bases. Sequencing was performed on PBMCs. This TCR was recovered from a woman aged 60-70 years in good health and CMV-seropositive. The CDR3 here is CASGPAGGARTQYF. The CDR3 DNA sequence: TGTGCCAGCGGACCAGCGGGGGGCGCCCGGACCCAGTACTTC.